The rows below give T cell receptor beta chains drawn from one sample of a study of blood T cell repertoires in COVID-19. Sequencing used immunoSEQ multiplex PCR; TCRdb keeps in-frame clones, though not all of them. The sample shows under 250,000 clones, 86% of them seen only once. The sample taken for sequencing was peripheral blood. These receptors were obtained from an elderly man with acute or convalescent COVID-19. Both conserved end residues are part of each CDR3. Each record gives: D gene, clone size, V gene, J gene, CDR3 DNA, CDR3 protein. A D gene is named only where the DNA matches it firmly. Not all rows give a size; the values are once, few, many and, for expanded clones, a class.

>TRBD1|.|TRBV7-2|TRBJ1-6
TGTGCCAGCAGCCAGGACAGGGCGCTGACTCTAGTTGGTACCCTCCACTTT
CASSQDRALTLVGTLHF
>TRBD1|.|TRBV28|TRBJ1-5
TGTGCCAGCAGACCCACAGGGGGCTTCCACAATCAGCCCCAGCATTTT
CASRPTGGFHNQPQHF
>TRBD1|.|TRBV5-1|TRBJ1-1
TGCGCCAGCAATTTTGACAGGGCGGATGAAGCTTTCTTT
CASNFDRADEAFF
>.|.|TRBV18|TRBJ2-5
TGTGCCAGCTCACCTTTGGGGACAACCCAAGAGACCCAGTACTTC
CASSPLGTTQETQYF
>.|.|TRBV5-4|TRBJ1-1
TGTGCCAGCAGCTTGGTCGGGGTGAACACTGAAGCTTTCTTT
CASSLVGVNTEAFF
>.|.|TRBV7-8|TRBJ2-5
TGTGCCAGCAGCTTAGCCGGCAGGGGAGCCGCATGGGAGACCCAGTACTTC
CASSLAGRGAAWETQYF
>.|.|TRBV27|TRBJ2-1
TGTGCCAGCAGTACCCCGCGCAAATCCTACAATGAGCAGTTCTTC
CASSTPRKSYNEQFF
>.|.|TRBV12-3/TRBV12-4|TRBJ2-7
TGTGCCAGCAGTTTAGTTGGGGAGTACGAGCAGTACTTC
CASSLVGEYEQYF
>.|.|TRBV11-2|TRBJ2-1
TGTGCCAGCAGCTTAGCGGGAGAAATCAATGAGCAGTTCTTC
CASSLAGEINEQFF
>.|.|TRBV28|TRBJ2-2
TGTGCCAGCATGCTGGGGGGCACCGGGGAGCTGTTTTTT
CASMLGGTGELFF
>.|.|TRBV5-1|TRBJ2-1
TGCGCCAGCAGCTTGGAGCTAGGGGGAAATGAGCAGTTCTTC
CASSLELGGNEQFF
>.|.|TRBV29-1|TRBJ2-7
TGCAGCGTATCTACAGGCCTTCGGGTAGAAGAGCAGTACTTC
CSVSTGLRVEEQYF
>.|.|TRBV5-4|TRBJ1-2
TGTGCCAGCAGCCAGACTAACTATGGCTACACCTTC
CASSQTNYGYTF
>TRBD2|.|TRBV11-2|TRBJ2-3
TGTGCCAGCAGCTTAGTTCCTAGCGGGGCGGGATCAGATACGCAGTATTTT
CASSLVPSGAGSDTQYF
>TRBD2|few|TRBV4-2|TRBJ2-7
TGTGCCAGCAGCCAAGCCCCCCCTCTTACTAGCGGGAGATCGAGCGAGCAGTACTTC
CASSQAPPLTSGRSSEQYF
>.|once|TRBV5-1|TRBJ2-7
TGCGCCAGCAGCTTGGACGACAGCGAGCAGTACTTC
CASSLDDSEQYF
>.|.|TRBV28|TRBJ1-1
TGTGCCAGCAGTCCCCCTCAGGGAACTGAAGCTTTCTTT
CASSPPQGTEAFF
>TRBD2|.|TRBV7-2|TRBJ2-5
TGTGCCAGCAGAAGGGGACTAGCGGCAGAGACCCAGTACTTC
CASRRGLAAETQYF
>TRBD1|once|TRBV10-3|TRBJ1-6
TGTGCCATCAGTGAAACGGGACAGGGGACTTCACCCCTCCACTTT
CAISETGQGTSPLHF
>.|.|TRBV9|TRBJ2-7
TGTGCCAGCAGCGTAGGACAGCCGGGCGGTAGCGAGCAGTACTTC
CASSVGQPGGSEQYF
>.|.|TRBV24-1|TRBJ2-2
TGTGCCACCAGCGCGGCAGGGGTCACCGGGGAGCTGTTTTTT
CATSAAGVTGELFF
>TRBD2|.|TRBV7-2|TRBJ2-1
TGTGCCAGCAGCATTGGACTCGCGGGGGGGGGCTCCTACAATGAGCAGTTCTTC
CASSIGLAGGGSYNEQFF
>.|.|TRBV15|TRBJ1-3
TGTGCCACCAGCAGAGATAACAGGGATAGAAACACCATATATTTT
CATSRDNRDRNTIYF
>TRBD2|.|TRBV27|TRBJ2-2
TGTGCCAGCAGTTTACGGGCTAGCGGGGTTGCCGGGGAGCTGTTTTTT
CASSLRASGVAGELFF
>.|.|TRBV21-1|TRBJ1-6
TGTGCCAGCAGCAAAAGCCCCGGGACAGAGAATTCACCCCTCCACTTT
CASSKSPGTENSPLHF
>.|.|TRBV15|TRBJ1-6
TGTGCCACCAGCGGACGAACAGGGATCTCACCCCTCCACTTT
CATSGRTGISPLHF
>.|.|TRBV24-1|TRBJ1-2
TGTGCCACGGGAGGTGTTAATGGCTACACCTTC
CATGGVNGYTF
>.|.|TRBV2|TRBJ1-3
TGTGCCAGCATGCCGGGGTTACGGAGACTTAGAAACACCATATATTTT
CASMPGLRRLRNTIYF
>.|.|TRBV12-3/TRBV12-4|TRBJ1-4
TGTGCCAGCAGAGAACAGGGTGATGAAAAACTGTTTTTT
CASREQGDEKLFF
>.|.|TRBV12-3/TRBV12-4|TRBJ2-5
TGTGCCAGCACCCTCCCACACGAGACCCAGTACTTC
CASTLPHETQYF
>TRBD1|.|TRBV7-2|TRBJ2-7
TGTGCCAGCGACTCAGGGGGCGAGCAGTACTTC
CASDSGGEQYF
>TRBD1|.|TRBV6-5|TRBJ2-7
TGTGCCAGCCTTCAGACAGGGTACGAGCAGTACTTC
CASLQTGYEQYF
>TRBD1|.|TRBV5-8|TRBJ2-5
TGTGCCAGCATCCAGGGGACAGGGGGCATATTTGAGACCCAGTACTTC
CASIQGTGGIFETQYF
>.|.|TRBV3-1/TRBV3-2|TRBJ1-6
TGTGCCAGCAGCCAGTACTCCACTAATACTTCACCCCTCCACTTT
CASSQYSTNTSPLHF
>TRBD1|.|TRBV3-1/TRBV3-2|TRBJ1-2
TGTGCCAGCAGCCAAGATGGGGGACAGGGGTATGGCTACACCTTC
CASSQDGGQGYGYTF
>.|.|TRBV11-2|TRBJ1-3
TGTGCCAGCAGCTTAGAGGGCCCACCCTCTGGAAACACCATATATTTT
CASSLEGPPSGNTIYF
>.|many|TRBV10-3|TRBJ2-7
TGTGCCATCAGTTCAGGGGTTCTCGAGCAGTACTTC
CAISSGVLEQYF